This TCR beta chain is from a study of blood T cell repertoires in COVID-19. The wider study: There were acute and convalescent COVID-19 samples, and they came from the United States, Italy and Spain.

Libraries were prepared by immunoSEQ multiplex PCR; TCRdb keeps only in-frame clonotypes and omits some of them. The table lists 100,000 to 150,000 clones, more than 70% of them singletons. The CDR3 is 13 amino acids. Trimming shortened V by 3 bases and J by 7 bases, and 13 bases separated the two germline ends. Germline values: CDR1 SGHRS, CDR2 YFSETQ. The chain carries TRBV5-1 and TRBJ1-2; TRBD1 is a possible D gene (5 bases). The TCR was taken from a man aged 45 to 65 with acute or convalescent COVID-19. Sequencing was carried out using peripheral blood. The CDR3 DNA sequence: TGCGCCAGCAGCTCCCCTGGCAGGGTTGGCTACACCTTC. Translated, it gives CASSSPGRVGYTF.